This T cell receptor (beta chain) was sequenced for a study of regulatory T cells in long-lasting Graves disease. As to time point: newly diagnosed GD, antithyroid drugs for less than 3 months. From PBMCs, RNA was extracted and then used to make the TCR library. Construction of the TCR beta libraries employed iRepertoire HTBI primers in conjunction with Arm-PCR of CDR3 regions. Each CDR3 protein is one row after TCRdb ran MiXCR on the multiplex PCR reads. The sample lists 620,000 or so distinct CDR3 sequences, 16% occurring once. This clonotype showed up just a few times. V lost 7 bases and J 1 base, leaving 28 bases between the germline ends. CDR1 is LNHDA and CDR2 is SQIVND in the germline V gene (reference sequence). This CDR3 comprises 19 residues. These records were also assigned to another study, of T cells in Graves' hyperthyroidism and ophthalmopathy.

This clonotype was obtained from a woman younger than 45 with Graves disease. The sample was peripheral blood mononuclear cells (PBMCs), taken at new diagnosis, from a patient treated with antithyroid drugs. The V gene is TRBV19, the J gene TRBJ2-5; D perhaps matches TRBD2 (6 bases). The CDR3 bases are TGTGCCAGTACCCAGCGGGCTAGCTTGTTTCAACCCATCCAAGAGACCCAGTACTTC. It codes for CASTQRASLFQPIQETQYF.